This TCR beta chain was captured by sequencing in a study of shared clonotypes between healthy human individuals (dated by TCRdb to 2020 to 2022). Describing the broader study: The cohort included three men and a couple of women between 18 and 49 years of age. Per donor, three plates each were used for CD4 naive and CD4 memory, two for CD8 naive, and one for CD8 memory. The study deeply sequenced blood TCR repertoires of five healthy adults to estimate repertoire size and the extent of clonotype sharing between individuals. Libraries were prepared and TCR repertoires were sequenced by different laboratories using diverse techniques, in order to increase sequencing depth and limit assay-specific biases. Per donor, leukapheresis produced somewhere between about 0.85 and 8.9 billion PBMCs. Study-wide findings and limitations: Estimated clonotype richness was generally larger for naive than for memory subsets. Sharing across a few donors was observed for approximately 5% of naive CD4, around 3.5% of naive CD8, around 2.5% of memory CD4, and about 0.4% of memory CD8 clonotypes. Compared with non-shared clonotypes, clonotypes shared by all four sorted-subset donors had higher generation probabilities. Because the study included a small number of donors, the genetic and exposure-history diversity represented was limited. Rarefaction of sorted-subset datasets indicated incomplete sequencing despite the large sequencing depth. Sampling was restricted to blood, and TCR repertoires in tissue are likely to differ from TCR repertoires in blood. Pairwise subsampling led to the expectation that sequencing depth would affect the degree of clonotype sharing among donors.

The germline V gene (reference sequence) gives CDR1 as LNHNV and CDR2 as YYDKDF. Inclusive of the bounding cysteine and phenylalanine, the CDR3 is 16 residues long. The retained sequence is limited to the CDR3, 48 bases, with the frame set at the first base. Between the V and J ends, shortened by 0 bases and 1 base respectively, the junction contains 12 bases. Concerning this clone itself: This clone's antigen is unknown. The record has no base qualities; no much larger clone is one base away.

The donors were healthy, HIV-negative adults who had no recently reported acute infections or vaccinations. Only Caucasian adults living in Nashville, Tennessee, USA were represented among the donors. CD4+ T cells were enriched through magnetic negative selection, after which naive cells were positively selected on CD45RA and the remaining negative fraction served as the memory subset. Blood was obtained by leukapheresis, after which PBMCs were separated by Ficoll-Histopaque density gradient centrifugation and cryopreserved in liquid nitrogen vapor phase. Analytical flow cytometry was used to check the purity and quantity of each magnetically sorted T cell population. Genomic DNA was isolated from each sorted fraction and quantified by UV absorbance on a Nanodrop 2000c. Using the deep immunoSEQ assay, multiplex PCR amplified TCR CDR3 regions from genomic DNA. Extracted genomic DNA from each cell subset was distributed evenly across all wells of several immunoSEQ 96-well plates, and each plate was treated as a replicate. For sorted subsets, 150 to 200 ng genomic DNA, equal to 25,000 to 35,000 T cell genomes, was loaded into each replicate PCR. Purified libraries were measured with a Qubit 3.0 fluorometer, size-checked on a Bioanalyzer 2100, and measured again with the KAPA Library Quantification kit. A separate single-read 150-cycle Illumina NextSeq 550 flow cell was used to sequence each immunoSEQ 96-well plate. In the source study's methods: The immunoSEQ output contained only junctional sequences without quality scores, so filtering could not match that applied to full-length reads. Sequences were annotated with PyIR, a Python wrapper for IgBLAST v1.9, and V/J genes and CDR3 were assigned using IMGT germline references. Reads with weak V/J assignments (E-value above 1e-6), missing CDR3, stop codons, out-of-frame junctions, or ambiguous translated residues were removed. A V3J clonotype was defined by an identical inferred V gene, J gene, and CDR3 amino acid sequence. Percentage overlap between repertoires was calculated by dividing the number of shared unique clonotypes by the size of the smaller repertoire. Repertoire richness was assessed with RTK rarefaction, the Chao1 estimator, and Recon v2.1 estimates of unobserved clonotypes. For all TCRbeta clonotypes obtained by the gDNA method from a few donors, generation probabilities were computed with OLGA. TCRdb took over this immuneACCESS table, retaining in-frame rearrangements with V and J assigned. Such tables are incomplete; in checked studies, under half of the missing clones stem from an unresolved V gene, and the remainder is unexplained. V and J calls and clone size come straight from that table; D and trimming were deduced from the DNA. Here the sample has about 2 million clones; roughly 96% occur a single time. Roughly 0.13% of the sample comes from the top ten.

The sample was naive CD4+ T cells sorted from blood. In the paper's terms, the cell subset or site label means: CD45RA+ positively selected. Recombination linked TRBV15 to TRBJ1-2; possibly the D gene is TRBD1, per 6 matching bases. This receptor was taken from a man aged 18 to 30 in good health. The CDR3 here reads CATSRDYRDLNYGYTF. Read as DNA, the sequence is TGTGCCACCAGCAGAGATTACAGGGACCTTAACTATGGCTACACCTTC.